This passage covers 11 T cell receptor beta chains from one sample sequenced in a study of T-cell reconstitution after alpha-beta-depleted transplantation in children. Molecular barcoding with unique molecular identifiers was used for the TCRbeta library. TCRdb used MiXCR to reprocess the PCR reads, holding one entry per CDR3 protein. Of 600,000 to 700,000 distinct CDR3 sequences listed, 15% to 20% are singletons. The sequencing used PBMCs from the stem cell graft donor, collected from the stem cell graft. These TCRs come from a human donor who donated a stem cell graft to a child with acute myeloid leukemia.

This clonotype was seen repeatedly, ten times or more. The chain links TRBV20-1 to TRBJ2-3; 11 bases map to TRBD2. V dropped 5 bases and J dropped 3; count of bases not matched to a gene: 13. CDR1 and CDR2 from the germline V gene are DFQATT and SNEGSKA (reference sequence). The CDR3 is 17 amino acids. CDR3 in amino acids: CSALPPLAGAQTDTQYF. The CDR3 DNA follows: TGCAGTGCTCTTCCCCCACTAGCGGGGGCCCAAACAGATACGCAGTATTTT.

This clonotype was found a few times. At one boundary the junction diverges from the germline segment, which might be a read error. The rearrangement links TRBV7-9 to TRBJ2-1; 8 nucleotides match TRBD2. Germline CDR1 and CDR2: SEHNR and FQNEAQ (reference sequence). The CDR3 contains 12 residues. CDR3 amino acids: CASSIAGREQFF. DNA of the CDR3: TGTGCCAGCAGCATAGCGGGGAGGGAGCAGTTCTTC.

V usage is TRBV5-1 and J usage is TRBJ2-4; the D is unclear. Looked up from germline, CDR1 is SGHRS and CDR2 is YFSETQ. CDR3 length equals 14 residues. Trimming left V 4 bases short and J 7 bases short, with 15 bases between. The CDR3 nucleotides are TGCGCCAGCAGCCCGGCCCGAGGATCTAACATTCAGTACTTC. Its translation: CASSPARGSNIQYF. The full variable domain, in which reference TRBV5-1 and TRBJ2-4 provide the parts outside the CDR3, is KAGVTQTPRYLIKTRGQQVTLSCSPISGHRSVSWYQQTPGQGLQFLFEYFSETQRNKGNFPGRFSGRQFSNSRSEMNVSTLELGDSALYLCASSPARGSNIQYFGAGTRLSVL.

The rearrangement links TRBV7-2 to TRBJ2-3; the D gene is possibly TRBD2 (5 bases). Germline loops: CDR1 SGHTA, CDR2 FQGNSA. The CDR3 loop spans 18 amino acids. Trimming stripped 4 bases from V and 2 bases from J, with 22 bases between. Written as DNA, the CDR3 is TGTGCCAGCAGCTCCAACCGCCCTCGAGGGATTCCCACAGATACGCAGTATTTT. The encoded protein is CASSSNRPRGIPTDTQYF.

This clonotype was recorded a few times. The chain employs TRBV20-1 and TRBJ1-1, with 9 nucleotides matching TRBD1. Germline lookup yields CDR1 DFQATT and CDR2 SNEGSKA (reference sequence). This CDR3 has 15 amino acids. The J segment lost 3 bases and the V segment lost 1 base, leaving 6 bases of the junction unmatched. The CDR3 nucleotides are TGCAGTGCTAGAGGAACAGGGGGCAGGTACACTGAAGCTTTCTTT. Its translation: CSARGTGGRYTEAFF.

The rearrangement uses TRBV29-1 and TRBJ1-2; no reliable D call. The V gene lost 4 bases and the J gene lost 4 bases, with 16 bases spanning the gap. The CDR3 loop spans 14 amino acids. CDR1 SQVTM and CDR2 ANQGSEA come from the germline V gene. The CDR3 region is CSVGGDHSIYGYTF. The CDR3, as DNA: TGCAGCGTTGGTGGCGACCACTCCATCTATGGCTACACCTTC.

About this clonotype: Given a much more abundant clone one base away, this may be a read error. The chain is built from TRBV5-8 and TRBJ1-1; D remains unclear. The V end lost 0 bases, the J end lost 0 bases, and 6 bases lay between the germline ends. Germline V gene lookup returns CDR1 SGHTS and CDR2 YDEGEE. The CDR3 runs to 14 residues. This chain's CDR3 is CASSLDALNTEAFF. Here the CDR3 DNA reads TGTGCCAGCAGCTTGGACGCCCTGAACACTGAAGCTTTCTTT.

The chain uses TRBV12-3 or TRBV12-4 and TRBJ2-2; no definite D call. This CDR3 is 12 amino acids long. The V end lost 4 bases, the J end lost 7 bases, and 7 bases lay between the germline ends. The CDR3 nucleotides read TGTGCCAGCAGTTCGTCGGACGGGGAGCTGTTTTTT. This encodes CASSSSDGELFF.

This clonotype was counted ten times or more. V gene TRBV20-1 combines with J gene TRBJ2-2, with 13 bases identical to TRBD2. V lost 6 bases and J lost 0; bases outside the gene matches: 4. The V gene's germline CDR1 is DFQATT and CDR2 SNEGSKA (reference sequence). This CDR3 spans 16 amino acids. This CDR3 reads CSAPGTSGANTGELFF. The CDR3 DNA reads TGCAGTGCCCCCGGGACTAGCGGGGCGAACACCGGGGAGCTGTTTTTT.

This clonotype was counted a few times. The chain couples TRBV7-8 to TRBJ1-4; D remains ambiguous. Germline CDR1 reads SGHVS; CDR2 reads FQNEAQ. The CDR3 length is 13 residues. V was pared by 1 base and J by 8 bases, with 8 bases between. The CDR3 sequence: CASSLGVGEKLFF. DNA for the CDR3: TGTGCCAGCAGCTTAGGGGTTGGGGAAAAACTGTTTTTT.

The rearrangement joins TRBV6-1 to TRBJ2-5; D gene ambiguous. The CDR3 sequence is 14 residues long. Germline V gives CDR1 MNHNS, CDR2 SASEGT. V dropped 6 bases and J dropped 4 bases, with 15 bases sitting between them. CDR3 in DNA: TGTGCCAGCAGCCCCGGACCCCCACCAGAGACCCAGTACTTC. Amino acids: CASSPGPPPETQYF.